The 20 T cell receptor beta chains below come from one sample, sequenced in a study of CD8+ T cells in alopecia areata. After isolation, RNA underwent reverse transcription to generate cDNA as the sequencing template. Profiling relied on immunoSEQ multiplex PCR, and the TCRdb table lists in-frame clones only, not all of them. The profile shows hundreds of thousands of clones, 60% of them singletons. Treatment indicated: oral pan-JAK inhibitor, 5-10 mg twice daily. The sample in question was CD4+ T cells sorted from blood, obtained around week 53, from a patient treated with tofacitinib. The source is a human donor with alopecia areata.

The J gene is TRBJ1-2, the V gene TRBV9; TRBD1 aligns across 9 bases. V trimming: 5 bases; J trimming: 7 bases; junction bases outside the gene matches: 3. The CDR3 has 12 residues. Germline lookup yields CDR1 SGDLS and CDR2 YYNGEE. CDR3 bases: TGTGCCAGCAGGGGACAGGGCGGTGGCTACACCTTC. Translating gives CASRGQGGGYTF.

J is TRBJ2-2 and V is TRBV30, with unresolved D. Between the trimmed V and J ends, which lost 4 bases and 4 bases, there was a span of 10 bases. The CDR3 consists of 13 residues. In germline, CDR1 is GTSNPN, CDR2 SVGIG (reference sequence). CDR3 sequence: CAWNAQGTGELFF. In nucleotides, the CDR3 is TGTGCCTGGAATGCCCAAGGCACCGGGGAGCTGTTTTTT. The full variable domain, in which reference TRBV30 and TRBJ2-2 provide the parts outside the CDR3, is SQTIHQWPATLVQPVGSPLSLECTVEGTSNPNLYWYRQAAGRGLQLLFYSVGIGQISSEVPQNLSASRPQDRQFILSSKKLLLSDSGFYLCAWNAQGTGELFFGEGSRLTVL.

This sequence joins TRBV5-6 and TRBJ2-7, with D perhaps matching TRBD1 (6 bases). Per germline, CDR1 SGHDT and CDR2 YYEEEE. This CDR3 has 15 amino acids. The V and J ends lost 4 bases and 3 bases respectively, with 17 bases between them. CDR3 nucleotides: TGTGCCAGCAGCCTCGCGCGAAGGGGGATCTACGAGCAGTACTTC. It specifies CASSLARRGIYEQYF.

This clone was detected only a few times. This rearrangement joins TRBV27 to TRBJ2-7; maybe TRBD1 (5 bases). This CDR3 spans 14 amino acids. Trimming stripped 5 bases from V and 2 bases from J, with 13 bases between. CDR1 and CDR2 (germline): MNHEY, SMNVEV (reference sequence). CDR3 residues: CASSKHRPPYEQYF. CDR3 sequence (DNA): TGTGCCAGCAGTAAGCACAGGCCCCCCTACGAGCAGTACTTC.

J is TRBJ2-3 and V is TRBV30; 9 bases agree with TRBD2. The ends lost 0 bases at V and 4 bases at J; junction bases unmatched: 8. Germline CDR1 GTSNPN, CDR2 SVGIG (reference sequence). The CDR3 has 16 amino acids. The CDR3 nucleotides read TGTGCCTGGAGTGTACTCGCGGGGGGGCCGGCAGATACGCAGTATTTT. It codes for CAWSVLAGGPADTQYF.

This clone was recorded a few times. The same CDR3 arises from other DNA sequences in this sample as well. The chain is built from TRBV29-1 and TRBJ2-3; 8 bases line up with TRBD1. The CDR3 contains 11 residues. After removal of 6 bases from V and 4 bases from J, the junction contained 0 bases not matched to a gene. Germline lookup yields CDR1 SQVTM and CDR2 ANQGSEA. The CDR3 spells CSVDRADTQYF. The CDR3, as DNA: TGCAGCGTGGACAGGGCAGATACGCAGTATTTT.

J is TRBJ1-5 and V is TRBV6-6, with D possibly TRBD1 on 5 matching bases. The CDR3 sequence is 15 residues long. V gave up 6 bases and J gave up 1 base, with 13 bases separating them. The germline V gene has CDR1 MNHNY and CDR2 SVGAGI (reference sequence). Written as DNA, the CDR3 is TGTGCCAGCAGCCGGGACGGGGGGAGCAATCAGCCCCAGCATTTT. It encodes CASSRDGGSNQPQHF.

The V gene is TRBV30, the J gene TRBJ2-2, with TRBD1 matching over 8 bases. J gave up 5 bases and V 2 bases, and 10 bases lay outside the gene matches. Looked up from germline, CDR1 is GTSNPN and CDR2 is SVGIG (reference sequence). This CDR3 contains 16 residues. The CDR3 is CAWSSSRGLGTGELFF. The CDR3 region has the DNA TGTGCCTGGAGTTCAAGCAGGGGGCTCGGGACCGGGGAGCTGTTTTTT.

The chain couples TRBV5-1 to TRBJ2-3; D gene unclear. The CDR3 consists of 11 residues. CDR1 and CDR2 (germline): SGHRS, YFSETQ. The V and J ends lost 3 bases and 2 bases respectively, with 1 base between them. The DNA for the CDR3 is TGCGCCAGCAGCTCCACAGATACGCAGTATTTT. This encodes CASSSTDTQYF. The full variable domain, in which reference TRBV5-1 and TRBJ2-3 provide the parts outside the CDR3, is KAGVTQTPRYLIKTRGQQVTLSCSPISGHRSVSWYQQTPGQGLQFLFEYFSETQRNKGNFPGRFSGRQFSNSRSEMNVSTLELGDSALYLCASSSTDTQYFGPGTRLTVL.

The rearrangement joins TRBV5-6 to TRBJ2-4; D is undetermined. This CDR3 region has 12 residues. The germline V and J ends were trimmed by 2 bases and 0 bases, with 0 bases remaining between them. In germline, CDR1 is SGHDT, CDR2 YYEEEE. The CDR3 sequence is CASSLAKNIQYF. The CDR3 nucleotides are TGTGCCAGCAGCTTAGCCAAAAACATTCAGTACTTC.

There are a few counts of this clone. The chain is built from TRBV7-2 and TRBJ1-1, with unresolved D. This CDR3 is built from 14 residues. The V gene's germline CDR1 is SGHTA and CDR2 FQGNSA. The ends were cut back, 0 bases at V and 1 base at J, with 6 bases in the middle. CDR3 in DNA: TGTGCCAGCAGCTTAGCGAGCCAGAACACTGAAGCTTTCTTT. Translated: CASSLASQNTEAFF.

The genes are TRBV7-9 and TRBJ2-1; 9 bases map to TRBD1. The length of the CDR3 is 15 residues. With 0 bases clipped from V and 8 bases from J, the junction kept 5 bases outside the gene matches. Germline CDR1 is SEHNR and CDR2 is FQNEAQ (reference sequence). The CDR3 DNA follows: TGTGCCAGCAGCTTAGCAACAGGGGGCTTCGATGAGCAGTTCTTC. This translates into CASSLATGGFDEQFF.

V usage is TRBV30 and J usage is TRBJ1-6; 8 nucleotides agree with TRBD1. Germline V CDR1 and CDR2: GTSNPN, SVGIG (reference sequence). V was pared by 5 bases and J by 8 bases, with 5 bases of the junction left unmatched. The CDR3 is made up of 13 amino acids. The DNA of the CDR3 is TGTGCCTGGGCCGGGACAGGACATTCACCCCTCCACTTT. It is translated as CAWAGTGHSPLHF.

The V and J genes are TRBV7-9 and TRBJ1-6; weak D call: TRBD1 (6 bases). Germline V gene data show CDR1 as SEHNR and CDR2 as FQNEAQ (reference sequence). Trimming pared 4 bases from V and 6 bases from J, leaving 16 bases between. The CDR3 length is 16 residues. CDR3: CASSSRRAGANSPLHF. The CDR3 region has the DNA TGTGCCAGCAGCTCACGCCGGGCAGGGGCTAATTCACCCCTCCACTTT.

The V and J genes are TRBV29-1 and TRBJ1-1; the D gene is possibly TRBD1 (5 bases). The CDR3 totals 13 residues. V shed 5 bases and J shed 0 bases, with 10 bases lying between them. Germline lookup yields CDR1 SQVTM and CDR2 ANQGSEA. The CDR3 nucleotides are TGCAGCGTTCTCAGGGTAATGAACACTGAAGCTTTCTTT. Its translation: CSVLRVMNTEAFF.

The chain employs TRBV29-1 and TRBJ2-5; possible D gene TRBD1, 6 bases. V was clipped by 4 bases and J by 5 bases, with 14 bases between them. The CDR3 is 13 residues long. The V gene's germline CDR1 is SQVTM and CDR2 ANQGSEA. CDR3 in DNA: TGCAGCGTTGTAAAGGGGGTTTTGGAGACCCAGTACTTC. It codes for CSVVKGVLETQYF.

This clone has just a few counts. J is TRBJ2-7 and V is TRBV30; D might be TRBD2 (6 bases). CDR1 is GTSNPN and CDR2 is SVGIG in the germline V gene (reference sequence). V dropped 3 bases and J dropped 0 bases, with 15 bases sitting between them. There are 15 residues in the CDR3. The CDR3, as DNA: TGTGCCTGGAGATCCCGCGGGACCGGCTCCTACGAGCAGTACTTC. Translation gives CAWRSRGTGSYEQYF.

The chain combines TRBV5-1 with TRBJ2-7; 7 bases align to TRBD1. CDR3 size: 15 residues. Germline CDR1 reads SGHRS; CDR2 reads YFSETQ. V was clipped by 0 bases and J by 2 bases; unmatched bases: 5. The CDR3 sequence is CASSLAWDRAYEQYF. The CDR3 bases are TGCGCCAGCAGCTTGGCGTGGGACAGAGCCTACGAGCAGTACTTC.

The chain joins TRBV9 to TRBJ2-3; 10 nucleotides match TRBD2. The CDR3 sequence is 15 residues long. V lost 2 bases and J lost 2; bases outside the gene matches: 2. Germline lookup yields CDR1 SGDLS and CDR2 YYNGEE. CDR3 sequence: CASSVLAGVTDTQYF. The CDR3 region has the DNA TGTGCCAGCAGCGTGCTAGCGGGGGTCACAGATACGCAGTATTTT.

The genes are TRBV29-1 and TRBJ2-5; 10 bases align to TRBD1. The CDR3 has 13 amino acids. Germline assignment: CDR1 SQVTM and CDR2 ANQGSEA. Germline trimming cut 6 bases from V and 5 bases from J; bases unmatched to any gene: 6. CDR3 nucleotides: TGCAGCGTCCGGGACAGGGGTCGGGAGACCCAGTACTTC. This codes for CSVRDRGRETQYF.